The table lists the clone carrying this TCR beta chain with many counts. Its antigen is unidentified. Uncontrolled infections, other autoimmune diseases, pregnancy or lactation led to exclusion of patients. PBMCs were obtained from 7.5 to 10 ml fresh peripheral blood. The CDR3 consists of 12 residues. The ends were cut back, 3 bases at V and 4 bases at J, with 6 bases in the middle. Amplified regions were TCR beta CDR3 sequences from RNA transcripts. First-round RT-PCR of the TCR CDR3 relied on the HTBI primer set. Via MiXCR, TCRdb re-called the multiplex PCR reads, giving one row per CDR3 protein. The data show hundreds of thousands of distinct CDR3 sequences, less than 25% seen once. This sample stems from a study of T cells in Graves' hyperthyroidism and ophthalmopathy. Study at large: Before any treatment, at initial diagnosis, peripheral blood was collected.

Study observations and caveats: Among thyroid clonotypes expanded above 0.001, most also appeared in blood.

This TCR came from a man aged 25 to 40 with Graves' ophthalmopathy. The sample was blood. This chain joins TRBV12-3 or TRBV12-4 and TRBJ1-2, with D maybe TRBD1 (5 bases). In DNA form, the CDR3 reads TGTGCCAGCAGTTTTGACAGCTATGGCTACACCTTC. This encodes CASSFDSYGYTF.